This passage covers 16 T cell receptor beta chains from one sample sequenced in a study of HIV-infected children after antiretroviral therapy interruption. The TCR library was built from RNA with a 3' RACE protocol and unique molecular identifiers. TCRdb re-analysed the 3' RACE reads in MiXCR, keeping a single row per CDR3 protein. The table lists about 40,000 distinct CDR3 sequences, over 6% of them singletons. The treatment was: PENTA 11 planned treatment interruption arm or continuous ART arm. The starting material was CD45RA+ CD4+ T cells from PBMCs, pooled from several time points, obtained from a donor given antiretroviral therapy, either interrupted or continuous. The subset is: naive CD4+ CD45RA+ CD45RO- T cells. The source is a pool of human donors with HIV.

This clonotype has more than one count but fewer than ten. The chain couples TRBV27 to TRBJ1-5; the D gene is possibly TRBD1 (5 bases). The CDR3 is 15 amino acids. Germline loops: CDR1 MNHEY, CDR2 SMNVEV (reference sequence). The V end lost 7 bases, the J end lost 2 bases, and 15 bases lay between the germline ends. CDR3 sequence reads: CASKRDPRGNQPQHF. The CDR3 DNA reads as TGTGCCAGCAAACGGGACCCTCGGGGCAATCAGCCCCAGCATTTT.

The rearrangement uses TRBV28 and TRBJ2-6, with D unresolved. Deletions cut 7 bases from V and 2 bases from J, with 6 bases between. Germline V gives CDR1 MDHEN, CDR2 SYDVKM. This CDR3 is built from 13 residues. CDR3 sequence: CASTRTGANVLTF. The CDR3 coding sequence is TGTGCCAGCACCCGGACTGGGGCCAACGTCCTGACTTTC.

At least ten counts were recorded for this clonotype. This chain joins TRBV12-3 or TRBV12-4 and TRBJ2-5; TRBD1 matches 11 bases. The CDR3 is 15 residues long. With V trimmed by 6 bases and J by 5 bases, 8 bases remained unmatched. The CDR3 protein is CASREDRGRLETQYF. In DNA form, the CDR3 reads TGTGCCAGCAGGGAGGACAGGGGGCGGCTGGAGACCCAGTACTTC.

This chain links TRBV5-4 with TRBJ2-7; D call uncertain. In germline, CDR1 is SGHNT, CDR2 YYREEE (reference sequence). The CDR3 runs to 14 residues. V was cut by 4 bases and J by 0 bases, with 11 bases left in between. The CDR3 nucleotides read TGTGCCAGCAGCGCGTACTTGACCTCCTACGAGCAGTACTTC. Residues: CASSAYLTSYEQYF.

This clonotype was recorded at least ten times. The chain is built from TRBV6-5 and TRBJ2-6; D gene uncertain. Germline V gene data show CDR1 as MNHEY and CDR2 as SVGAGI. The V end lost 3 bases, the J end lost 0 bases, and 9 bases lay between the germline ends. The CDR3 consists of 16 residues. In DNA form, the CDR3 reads TGTGCCAGCAGTTATCGGCAGAGCTCTGGGGCCAACGTCCTGACTTTC. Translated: CASSYRQSSGANVLTF.

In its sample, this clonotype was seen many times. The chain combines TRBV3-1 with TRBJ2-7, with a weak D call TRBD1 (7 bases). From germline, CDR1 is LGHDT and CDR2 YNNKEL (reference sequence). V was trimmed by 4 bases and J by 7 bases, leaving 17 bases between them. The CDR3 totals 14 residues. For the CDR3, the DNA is TGTGCCAGCAGCCCGGACAGGTTGGGACTGGAGCAGTACTTC. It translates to CASSPDRLGLEQYF.

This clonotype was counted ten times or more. CDR3 residues: CASSIGAGGPGETQYF. CDR3 nucleotide sequence: TGCGCCAGCAGTATTGGAGCGGGAGGGCCTGGAGAGACCCAGTACTTC. The rearrangement uses TRBV5-1 and TRBJ2-5; TRBD2 matches at 10 bases. Germline CDR1 reads SGHRS; CDR2 reads YFSETQ. This CDR3 is built from 16 residues. V trimming: 5 bases; J trimming: 4 bases; junction bases outside the gene matches: 11.

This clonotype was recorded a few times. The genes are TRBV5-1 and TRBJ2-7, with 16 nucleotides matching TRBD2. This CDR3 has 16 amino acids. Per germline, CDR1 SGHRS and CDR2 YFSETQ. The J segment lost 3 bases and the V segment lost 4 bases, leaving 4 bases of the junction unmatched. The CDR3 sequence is CASSPGLAGGNYEQYF. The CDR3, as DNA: TGCGCCAGCAGCCCGGGACTAGCGGGAGGGAACTACGAGCAGTACTTC.

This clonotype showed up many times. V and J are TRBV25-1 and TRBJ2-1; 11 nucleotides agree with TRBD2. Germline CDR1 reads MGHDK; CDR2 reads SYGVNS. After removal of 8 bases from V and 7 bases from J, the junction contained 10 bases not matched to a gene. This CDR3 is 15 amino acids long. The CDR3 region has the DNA TGTGCCAGCGTATCTACTAGCGGGAGTTTGAATGAGCAGTTCTTC. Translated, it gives CASVSTSGSLNEQFF.

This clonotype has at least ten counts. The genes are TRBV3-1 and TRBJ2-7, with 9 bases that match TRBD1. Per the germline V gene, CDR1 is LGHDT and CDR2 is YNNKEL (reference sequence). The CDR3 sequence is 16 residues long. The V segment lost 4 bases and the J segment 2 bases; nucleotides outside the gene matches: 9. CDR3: CASSRTRGTGTYEQYF. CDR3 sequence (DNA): TGTGCCAGCAGCCGAACTCGTGGGACAGGGACCTACGAGCAGTACTTC.

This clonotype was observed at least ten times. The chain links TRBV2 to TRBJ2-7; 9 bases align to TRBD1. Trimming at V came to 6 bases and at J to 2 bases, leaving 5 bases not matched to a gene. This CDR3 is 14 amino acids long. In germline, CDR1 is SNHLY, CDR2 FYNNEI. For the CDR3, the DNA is TGTGCCAGCAGAGCGGGACAGGGACCCTACGAGCAGTACTTC. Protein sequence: CASRAGQGPYEQYF.

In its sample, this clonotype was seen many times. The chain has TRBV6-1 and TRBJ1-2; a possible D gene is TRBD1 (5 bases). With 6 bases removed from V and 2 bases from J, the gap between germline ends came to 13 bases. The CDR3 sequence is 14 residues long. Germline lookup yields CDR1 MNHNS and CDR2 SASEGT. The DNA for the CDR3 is TGTGCCAGCAGCCGGGACTCGCTCAACTATGGCTACACCTTC. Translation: CASSRDSLNYGYTF.

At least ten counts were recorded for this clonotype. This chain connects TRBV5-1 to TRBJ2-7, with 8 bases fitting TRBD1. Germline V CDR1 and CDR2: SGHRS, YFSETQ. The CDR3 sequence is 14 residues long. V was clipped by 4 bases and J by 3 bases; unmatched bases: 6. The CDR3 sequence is CASSDGQGYYEQYF. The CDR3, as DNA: TGCGCCAGCAGCGACGGACAGGGCTACTACGAGCAGTACTTC.

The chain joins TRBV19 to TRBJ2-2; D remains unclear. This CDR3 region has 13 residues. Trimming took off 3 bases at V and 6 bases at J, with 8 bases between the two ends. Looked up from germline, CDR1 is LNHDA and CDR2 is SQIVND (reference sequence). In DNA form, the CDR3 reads TGTGCCAGTAGTATTGGAGCTCCCGGGGAGCTGTTTTTT. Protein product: CASSIGAPGELFF. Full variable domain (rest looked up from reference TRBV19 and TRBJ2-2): DGGITQSPKYLFRKEGQNVTLSCEQNLNHDAMYWYRQDPGQGLRLIYYSQIVNDFQKGDIAEGYSVSREKKESFPLTVTSAQKNPTAFYLCASSIGAPGELFFGEGSRLTVL.

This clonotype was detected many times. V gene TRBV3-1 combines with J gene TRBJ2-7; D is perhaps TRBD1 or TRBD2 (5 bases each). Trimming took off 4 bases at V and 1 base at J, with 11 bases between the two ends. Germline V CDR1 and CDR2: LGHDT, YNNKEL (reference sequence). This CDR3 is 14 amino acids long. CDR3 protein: CASSPGTESYEQYF. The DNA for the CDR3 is TGTGCCAGCAGCCCCGGGACGGAATCCTACGAGCAGTACTTC.

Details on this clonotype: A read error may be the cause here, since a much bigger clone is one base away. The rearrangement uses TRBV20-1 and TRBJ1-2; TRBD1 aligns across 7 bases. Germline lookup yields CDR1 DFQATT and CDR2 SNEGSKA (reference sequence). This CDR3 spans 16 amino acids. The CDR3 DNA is TGCAGCGCAGTTCCTCCCGGGACAGCTTCTAACTATAGCTACACCTTC. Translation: CSAVPPGTASNYSYTF.